The clone carrying this T cell receptor (beta chain) was recorded a few times. This entry belongs to a study of blood T cell repertoires in COVID-19. Overall study: PBMCs, B-cell-depleted T cells, or T cells provided the cDNA or gDNA that made up the material.

This table comes from immunoSEQ multiplex PCR, and its TCRdb copy is limited to in-frame clones, with some not included. The data hold roughly 290,000 clones, with 70% to 90% observed a single time. Germline loops: CDR1 LNHDA, CDR2 SQIVND (reference sequence). The ends were cut back, 0 bases at V and 6 bases at J, with 12 bases in the middle. CDR3 length: 15 residues. The study drew participants aged about 18 to 89 years from approximately 23 US areas. Cohort 3 donors counted as recovered after two negative PCRs, clearance, or resolved symptoms. Sequences were obtained from PBMCs or T cells enriched from blood (not recorded which). The chain employs TRBV19 and TRBJ1-5; the D gene is possibly TRBD1 (5 bases). The receptor was isolated from a man aged 30-40 years who had recovered from COVID-19. The CDR3 region has the DNA TGTGCCAGTAGTATAGATCCCAGGGTAGGTCAGCCCCAGCATTTT. Residues: CASSIDPRVGQPQHF.